This T cell receptor beta chain was documented in a study of response to subunit inactivated influenza vaccine. Study findings and constraints: After each seasonal influenza vaccination, few new T cells are recruited, the authors suggested.

One entry per CDR3 protein results from TCRdb running MiXCR on the RT-PCR reads. Here the sample spans more than 700,000 distinct CDR3 sequences, approximately 21% being singletons. With respect to this clonotype: As yet, its antigen is unknown.

The V gene lost 3 bases and the J gene lost 0 bases, with 18 bases spanning the gap. This CDR3 has 17 residues. CDR1 KGHSH and CDR2 LQKENI come from the germline V gene. The chain carries TRBV18 and TRBJ2-7; weak D call: TRBD1 (5 bases). This sequence was found in a man between 50 and 59 years old who received an inactivated influenza vaccine. The sample here was PBMCs from blood, taken more than 4 days after vaccination. Written as DNA, the CDR3 is TGTGCCAGCTCACCGACAGACCTGCACACTTACTCCTACGAGCAGTACTTC. Translated, it gives CASSPTDLHTYSYEQYF.